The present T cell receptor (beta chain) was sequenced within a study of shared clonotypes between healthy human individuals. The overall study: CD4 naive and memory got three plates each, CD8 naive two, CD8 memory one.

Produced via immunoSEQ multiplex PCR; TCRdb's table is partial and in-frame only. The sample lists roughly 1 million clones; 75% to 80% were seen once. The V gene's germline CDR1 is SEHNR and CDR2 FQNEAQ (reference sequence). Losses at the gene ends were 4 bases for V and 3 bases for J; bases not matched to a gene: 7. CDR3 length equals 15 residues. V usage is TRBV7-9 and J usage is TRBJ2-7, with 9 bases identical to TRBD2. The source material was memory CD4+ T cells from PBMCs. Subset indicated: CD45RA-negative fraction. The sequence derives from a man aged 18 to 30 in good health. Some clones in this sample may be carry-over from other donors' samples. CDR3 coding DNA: TGTGCCAGCAGCTCCACTAGCGGGCTTCTCTACGAGCAGTACTTC. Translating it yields CASSSTSGLLYEQYF. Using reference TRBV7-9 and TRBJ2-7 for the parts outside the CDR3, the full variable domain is DTGVSQNPRHKITKRGQNVTFRCDPISEHNRLYWYRQTLGQGPEFLTYFQNEAQLEKSRLLSDRFSAERPKGSFSTLEIQRTEQGDSAMYLCASSSTSGLLYEQYFGPGTRLTVT.